This entry lists 26 T cell receptor beta chains sequenced from one sample in a study of molecular identifiers for immune sequencing clone quantification. TCRdb used MiXCR to reprocess the PCR reads, holding one entry per CDR3 protein. The table includes about 630,000 distinct CDR3 sequences, approximately 24% detected once. Input material: naive CD8+ T cells from blood, with Jurkat cell RNA spiked in. Subset given: FACS-sorted CD8+CD4-CCR7+CD45RA+ naive T cells. The receptor source for this set is a human donor in good health. Some libraries in this study had Jurkat cell RNA spiked in.

This clonotype was seen at least ten times. This chain links TRBV29-1 with TRBJ1-1, with D unresolved. This CDR3 is 13 amino acids long. Germline loops: CDR1 SQVTM, CDR2 ANQGSEA. Between the trimmed V and J ends, which lost 5 bases and 0 bases, there was a span of 10 bases. The chain's CDR3 is CSVPTEMNTEAFF. The CDR3 DNA reads TGCAGCGTTCCGACGGAGATGAACACTGAAGCTTTCTTT.

This clonotype showed up many times. V is TRBV2 and J is TRBJ2-5; D remains ambiguous. The V end was cut by 3 bases, the J end by 0 bases, with 8 bases between. CDR3 size: 14 residues. Germline CDR1 is SNHLY and CDR2 is FYNNEI. The CDR3 is CASSDPDYQETQYF. DNA of the CDR3: TGTGCCAGCAGTGACCCGGATTACCAAGAGACCCAGTACTTC.

The table lists this clonotype with a few counts. The gene calls are TRBV4-1 and TRBJ2-7, with unresolved D. CDR1 MGHRA and CDR2 YSYEKL come from the germline V gene. V lost 0 bases, J lost 1 base, and 10 bases lay in between. This CDR3 has 15 residues. The CDR3 sequence is CASSQDIPPSYEQYF. DNA of the CDR3: TGCGCCAGCAGCCAAGATATCCCCCCGTCCTACGAGCAGTACTTC.

This clonotype came up a few times. The chain uses TRBV24-1 and TRBJ2-1; the D gene could be TRBD1 or TRBD2 (5 bases each). Germline V gene lookup returns CDR1 KGHDR and CDR2 SFDVKD. The CDR3 consists of 11 residues. The germline V and J ends were trimmed by 7 bases and 9 bases, with 9 bases remaining between them. This chain's CDR3 is CATSRGTEQFF. The CDR3 nucleotides read TGTGCCACCAGCAGAGGGACTGAGCAGTTCTTC.

The chain links TRBV15 to TRBJ2-7, with a weak D call TRBD2 (5 bases). The CDR3 totals 13 residues. The germline V and J ends were trimmed by 7 bases and 6 bases, with 16 bases remaining between them. Per the germline V gene, CDR1 is LNHNV and CDR2 is YYDKDF (reference sequence). This CDR3 is CATTQDLLGEQYF. The CDR3 region has the DNA TGTGCCACCACCCAGGACCTACTAGGCGAGCAGTACTTC.

Points on this clonotype: This could be a read error, since a much larger clone is one nucleotide away. V usage is TRBV19 and J usage is TRBJ1-1; a possible D gene is TRBD1 (6 bases). Germline lookup yields CDR1 LNHDA and CDR2 SQIVND (reference sequence). The CDR3 sequence is 15 residues long. CDR3 sequence reads: CASRISTRGLTEAFF. In DNA form, the CDR3 reads TGTGCCAGTCGTATAAGTACCCGGGGGCTCACTGAAGCTTTCTTT.

This clonotype was seen at least ten times. The chain carries TRBV4-3 and TRBJ1-5; TRBD1 is a possible D gene (5 bases). Germline lookup yields CDR1 LGHNA and CDR2 YSLEER. CDR3 length: 15 amino acids. V was shortened by 6 bases and J by 0 bases, with 12 bases between the two germline ends. DNA of the CDR3: TGCGCCAGCAGGTCGACAGCGTATAGCAATCAGCCCCAGCATTTT. Its protein is CASRSTAYSNQPQHF.

This sequence joins TRBV11-2 and TRBJ1-5; D ambiguous. V lost 5 bases and J 1 base, leaving 9 bases between the germline ends. The germline CDR1 and CDR2 sequences are SGHAT and FQNNGV. The CDR3 totals 14 residues. CDR3 sequence reads: CASSVVGSNQPQHF. For the CDR3, the DNA is TGTGCCAGCAGCGTAGTGGGCAGCAATCAGCCCCAGCATTTT. The whole variable domain, remainder taken from reference TRBV11-2 and TRBJ1-5, is EAGVAQSPRYKIIEKRQSVAFWCNPISGHATLYWYQQILGQGPKLLIQFQNNGVVDDSQLPKDRFSAERLKGVDSTLKIQPAKLEDSAVYLCASSVVGSNQPQHFGDGTRLSIL.

This clonotype was observed many times. This chain uses TRBV7-9 with TRBJ1-1; D unclear. Germline assignment: CDR1 SEHNR and CDR2 FQNEAQ (reference sequence). The ends were cut back, 4 bases at V and 4 bases at J, with 16 bases in the middle. The CDR3 extends over 15 amino acids. CDR3 region: CASSSIVGLGTEAFF. Written as DNA, the CDR3 is TGTGCCAGCAGCTCGATCGTGGGTTTGGGCACTGAAGCTTTCTTT.

This clonotype was picked up many times. In nucleotides, the CDR3 is TGTGCCAGCAGCTTATTCCGGGCTGAAGACAATGAGCAGTTCTTC. Its protein product is CASSLFRAEDNEQFF. V is TRBV7-8 and J is TRBJ2-1; D is unclear. This CDR3 has 15 amino acids. Germline assignment: CDR1 SGHVS and CDR2 FQNEAQ. Trimming cost V 2 bases and J 5 bases, with 13 bases left between them.

The rearrangement uses TRBV9 and TRBJ2-1; D is perhaps TRBD1 or TRBD2 (5 bases each). The CDR3 is 13 residues long. Trimming left V 4 bases short and J 6 bases short, with 11 bases between. Germline CDR1 is SGDLS and CDR2 is YYNGEE. CDR3 bases: TGTGCCAGCAGCCCCCGTGGGGGCAATGAGCAGTTCTTC. Its translation: CASSPRGGNEQFF.

The chain carries TRBV12-3 or TRBV12-4 and TRBJ2-5; D is undetermined. The CDR3 consists of 13 residues. V was clipped by 6 bases and J by 4 bases, with 12 bases between them. The CDR3 DNA reads TGTGCCAGCAGCTTCGGACGGAGAGAGACCCAGTACTTC. Translated, it gives CASSFGRRETQYF.

The CDR3 is CASGRIGTEAFF. As DNA, the CDR3 is TGTGCCTCTGGACGCATAGGGACTGAAGCTTTCTTT. The J gene is TRBJ1-1, the V gene TRBV27; no definite D call. Germline loops: CDR1 MNHEY, CDR2 SMNVEV (reference sequence). CDR3 length: 12 amino acids. Trimming cost V 11 bases and J 5 bases, with 15 bases left between them.

On this clonotype itself: The junction shows a germline mismatch at one end, possibly a read error. The chain links TRBV28 to TRBJ1-2, with TRBD1 matching 10 bases. Germline lookup yields CDR1 MDHEN and CDR2 SYDVKM. This CDR3 spans 16 amino acids. In DNA, the CDR3 is TGTACCAGCAGTTTTGGGACAGGGGACCTAACCTATGGCTACACCTTC. Protein: CTSSFGTGDLTYGYTF.

Notes on this clonotype: This is likely a read error, given that the CDR3 carries no conserved phenylalanine or tryptophan at its end. The chain combines TRBV9 with TRBJ1-1; 10 bases map to TRBD1. Germline V gene sequence: CDR1 SGDLS, CDR2 YYNGEE. The length of the CDR3 is 15 residues. The trim removed 3 bases at V and 6 bases at J, leaving 8 bases unmatched. DNA of the CDR3: TGTGCCAGCAGCGCGACGAACGACAGGGGGCCTGAAGCTTTCCTT. Translated: CASSATNDRGPEAFL.

Written as DNA, the CDR3 is TGTGCCAGCAGTGAAGTGGTTCTCCAAGAGACCCAGTACTTC. It yields the protein CASSEVVLQETQYF. The chain has TRBV6-1 and TRBJ2-5; no clear D. V was cut by 1 base and J by 1 base, with 7 bases left in between. The germline CDR1 and CDR2 sequences are MNHNS and SASEGT. This CDR3 spans 14 amino acids.

This clonotype has ten or more counts. The rearrangement uses TRBV12-3 or TRBV12-4 and TRBJ1-4; D gene uncertain. CDR3 size: 12 residues. V lost 6 bases and J 5 bases, leaving 7 bases between the germline ends. DNA for the CDR3: TGTGCCAGCAGCCAAGGGAATGAAAAACTGTTTTTT. This codes for CASSQGNEKLFF.

This clonotype occurred many times. The chain employs TRBV12-3 or TRBV12-4 and TRBJ2-3; 7 nucleotides align to TRBD2. V was clipped by 2 bases and J by 2 bases; unmatched bases: 10. The CDR3 extends over 17 amino acids. The CDR3 is CASSLRGLAEHTDTQYF. CDR3 nucleotides: TGTGCCAGCAGTTTACGAGGTCTAGCGGAACACACAGATACGCAGTATTTT.

The genes are TRBV4-3 and TRBJ2-4, with no clear D. This CDR3 contains 12 residues. Deletions cut 1 base from V and 6 bases from J, with 4 bases between. Germline CDR1 and CDR2: LGHNA and YSLEER. For the CDR3, the DNA is TGCGCCAGCAGCCAAGGAGGAAACATTCAGTACTTC. Protein: CASSQGGNIQYF.

The CDR3 protein is CASSYRGVNSPLHF. DNA of the CDR3: TGTGCCAGCAGTTATCGGGGAGTGAATTCACCCCTCCACTTT. This chain links TRBV12-3 or TRBV12-4 with TRBJ1-6, with unresolved D. V lost 4 bases and J lost 7, with 11 bases in between. CDR3 length: 14 amino acids.

This clonotype was observed many times. DNA of the CDR3: TGTGCCAGCAGTCTGGTCCCAGGGAGTAATTCACCCCTCCACTTT. It translates to CASSLVPGSNSPLHF. V gene TRBV6-5 combines with J gene TRBJ1-6, with a weak D call TRBD1 (5 bases). Germline V gene data show CDR1 as MNHEY and CDR2 as SVGAGI. V lost 5 bases to trimming and J lost 6 bases, with 14 bases between them. The CDR3 covers 15 residues.

This clonotype has at least ten counts. The chain joins TRBV29-1 to TRBJ1-4; 8 nucleotides match TRBD1. With V trimmed by 6 bases and J by 12 bases, 15 bases remained unmatched. Germline V CDR1 and CDR2: SQVTM, ANQGSEA. This CDR3 is built from 14 residues. This chain's CDR3 is CSVGLRDRGRELFF. The CDR3 DNA reads as TGCAGCGTCGGCCTCCGTGACAGGGGAAGGGAACTGTTTTTT.

This clonotype appeared a few times. A much larger clone sits a single nucleotide away, making a read error possible. The final CDR3 position lacks the conserved phenylalanine or tryptophan, pointing to a likely read error. The V call is TRBV7-2, the J call TRBJ1-1, with a possible D match to TRBD1 (5 bases). Germline CDR1 is SGHTA and CDR2 is FQGNSA. This CDR3 is 12 amino acids long. Trimming shortened V by 1 base and J by 11 bases, and 11 bases separated the two germline ends. Here the CDR3 reads CASSLDGGMAFS. The CDR3 region has the DNA TGTGCCAGCAGCTTAGATGGGGGTATGGCTTTCTCT.

This clonotype showed up just a few times. This chain links TRBV5-6 with TRBJ2-7; D remains unclear. In germline, CDR1 is SGHDT, CDR2 YYEEEE. The CDR3 has 13 residues. Trimming removed 4 bases at V and 3 bases at J, with 11 bases between. The CDR3 protein is CASSASLDYEQYF. The CDR3 nucleotides read TGTGCCAGCAGCGCGAGTCTCGACTACGAGCAGTACTTC. Supplemented by reference TRBV5-6 and TRBJ2-7, the full variable domain reads DAGVTQSPTHLIKTRGQQVTLRCSPKSGHDTVSWYQQALGQGPQFIFQYYEEEERQRGNFPDRFSGHQFPNYSSELNVNALLLGDSALYLCASSASLDYEQYFGPGTRLTVT.

This clonotype was observed at least ten times. The chain combines TRBV4-3 with TRBJ1-1; D perhaps matches TRBD1 (5 bases). The CDR3 extends over 14 amino acids. Trimming shortened V by 8 bases and J by 4 bases, and 17 bases separated the two germline ends. Per germline, CDR1 LGHNA and CDR2 YSLEER. DNA for the CDR3: TGCGCCAGCGCCGAGGCAGGGTACGGCACTGAAGCTTTCTTT. Protein product: CASAEAGYGTEAFF.

This clonotype was found a few times. V usage is TRBV27 and J usage is TRBJ2-3, with 9 bases lining up with TRBD1. The germline gives CDR1 MNHEY, CDR2 SMNVEV (reference sequence). V lost 5 bases, J lost 6 bases, and 9 bases stayed unmatched. The CDR3 is made up of 15 amino acids. The CDR3 DNA reads TGTGCCAGCAGTCCTGGGACAGGGAGTGGGGATACGCAGTATTTT. This codes for CASSPGTGSGDTQYF.